The 14 T cell receptor beta chains in this list originate from one sample, sequenced in a study of T cell responses to AZD1222 COVID-19 vaccine. Sequenced by immunoSEQ multiplex PCR; TCRdb stores in-frame clones only, minus some. Here the sample spans 100,000 to 150,000 clones, about nine tenths being singletons. The material sequenced was peripheral blood, taken on day 0 of AZD1222 vaccination. The receptors here all came from an adult in good health.

The genes are TRBV7-8 and TRBJ2-5; unclear D gene. V was shortened by 5 bases and J by 0 bases, with 10 bases between the two germline ends. The CDR3 has 14 residues. Germline V gives CDR1 SGHVS, CDR2 FQNEAQ. The CDR3 bases are TGTGCCAGCAGCCCGAGTGGGTACCAAGAGACCCAGTACTTC. The encoded protein is CASSPSGYQETQYF.

V gene TRBV5-1 combines with J gene TRBJ2-2, with D possibly matching TRBD1 (5 bases). The germline V gene encodes CDR1 SGHRS and CDR2 YFSETQ. The length of the CDR3 is 16 residues. The V gene lost 4 bases and the J gene lost 1 base, with 14 bases spanning the gap. CDR3 coding DNA: TGCGCCAGCAGCGATCCAGGGCAGGGGAACACCGGGGAGCTGTTTTTT. Amino acids: CASSDPGQGNTGELFF.

The V and J genes are TRBV24-1 and TRBJ2-5, with TRBD1 as a possible D gene (6 bases). Germline V CDR1 and CDR2: KGHDR, SFDVKD. V was pared by 3 bases and J by 4 bases, with 14 bases between. CDR3 length: 15 residues. The CDR3, as DNA: TGTGCCACCAGTGATCGTCGCAGGGGAATAGAGACCCAGTACTTC. Encoded protein: CATSDRRRGIETQYF.

The chain employs TRBV5-1 and TRBJ2-7; D unclear. Trimming shortened V by 4 bases and J by 0 bases, and 17 bases separated the two germline ends. The CDR3 extends over 16 amino acids. Germline CDR1 SGHRS, CDR2 YFSETQ. In DNA form, the CDR3 reads TGCGCCAGCAGCCTGGACGGATCCTTGTCCTCCTACGAGCAGTACTTC. Protein: CASSLDGSLSSYEQYF.

The J gene is TRBJ2-7, the V gene TRBV27; D is unclear. Trimming took off 2 bases at V and 4 bases at J, with 21 bases between the two ends. The CDR3 runs to 17 residues. Germline values: CDR1 MNHEY, CDR2 SMNVEV (reference sequence). CDR3 sequence (DNA): TGTGCCAGCAGTTTAAGCAGAGGTCAAATGATGTATTACGAGCAGTACTTC. Protein sequence: CASSLSRGQMMYYEQYF.

CDR3 in DNA: TGTGCCAGCAGTGACAGGGGTGTCACAGATACGCAGTATTTT. It is translated as CASSDRGVTDTQYF. The genes are TRBV6-1 and TRBJ2-3, with D maybe TRBD1 (6 bases). Germline assignment: CDR1 MNHNS and CDR2 SASEGT. V was trimmed by 3 bases and J by 2 bases, leaving 9 bases between them. CDR3 length equals 14 residues.

V usage is TRBV9 and J usage is TRBJ1-2; D gene unclear. V lost 1 base and J 4 bases, leaving 11 bases between the germline ends. The CDR3 contains 14 residues. The germline gives CDR1 SGDLS, CDR2 YYNGEE. CDR3 nucleotides: TGTGCCAGCAGCGTAAACGGACGGTCCTATGGCTACACCTTC. It codes for CASSVNGRSYGYTF.

This clone was seen just once. V gene TRBV27 combines with J gene TRBJ2-7, with D uncertain. The CDR3 runs 15 residues. Germline-derived CDR1 and CDR2 are MNHEY and SMNVEV (reference sequence). V was shortened by 2 bases and J by 1 base, with 12 bases between the two germline ends. The CDR3 loop reads CASSLRVASSYEQYF. The CDR3 DNA sequence: TGTGCCAGCAGTTTAAGGGTCGCCAGTTCCTACGAGCAGTACTTC.

The CDR3, as DNA: TGCGCCAGCAGCTTGGTCGGTGGGGGAGGCACTGAAGCTTTCTTT. Its translation is CASSLVGGGGTEAFF. This chain connects TRBV5-1 to TRBJ1-1, with D perhaps TRBD1 (5 bases). Germline-derived CDR1 and CDR2 are SGHRS and YFSETQ. The CDR3 length is 15 residues. The V gene lost 0 bases and the J gene lost 4 bases, with 13 bases spanning the gap.

V is TRBV2 and J is TRBJ1-5; D ambiguous. CDR1 SNHLY and CDR2 FYNNEI come from the germline V gene. The CDR3 runs to 13 residues. V lost 4 bases and J lost 1, with 5 bases in between. The CDR3, as DNA: TGTGCCAGCAGTGTGAGCAGCAATCAGCCCCAGCATTTT. Translated, it gives CASSVSSNQPQHF.

The chain links TRBV5-4 to TRBJ2-7; D gene ambiguous. V shed 0 bases and J shed 0 bases, with 13 bases lying between them. Germline V gives CDR1 SGHNT, CDR2 YYREEE (reference sequence). CDR3 length equals 16 residues. CDR3 sequence (DNA): TGTGCCAGCAGCTTGGGATCACCAACGACCTCCTACGAGCAGTACTTC. Residues: CASSLGSPTTSYEQYF. Full variable domain (outside the CDR3, taken from reference TRBV5-4 and TRBJ2-7): ETGVTQSPTHLIKTRGQQVTLRCSSQSGHNTVSWYQQALGQGPQFIFQYYREEENGRGNFPPRFSGLQFPNYSSELNVNALELDDSALYLCASSLGSPTTSYEQYFGPGTRLTVT.

V usage is TRBV6-5 and J usage is TRBJ1-3; 8 bases are a match to TRBD1. Germline CDR1 and CDR2: MNHEY and SVGAGI. Losses at the gene ends were 0 bases for V and 0 bases for J; bases not matched to a gene: 1. CDR3 length: 16 amino acids. CDR3 bases: TGTGCCAGCAGTTACTCCGACAGGGGCTCTGGAAACACCATATATTTT. It translates to CASSYSDRGSGNTIYF.

Concerning this clone: This may arise from a read error, as a much more abundant clone is one base away. The gene calls are TRBV3-1 (or the pseudogene TRBV3-2) and TRBJ2-7; 11 bases fit TRBD1. The J segment lost 3 bases and the V segment lost 6 bases, leaving 4 bases of the junction unmatched. Germline V gene data show CDR1 as LGHDT and CDR2 as YNNKEL (reference sequence). This CDR3 comprises 14 residues. CDR3 nucleotide sequence: TGTGCCAGCAGTTCCGGGACAGGGGGCTACGAGCAGTACTTC. Translating it yields CASSSGTGGYEQYF.

This chain joins TRBV18 and TRBJ1-1, with a tentative D call TRBD1 (6 bases). V was shortened by 6 bases and J by 0 bases, with 17 bases between the two germline ends. From germline, CDR1 is KGHSH and CDR2 LQKENI. This CDR3 is built from 16 residues. The CDR3 here is CASSRQGGLLNTEAFF. DNA of the CDR3: TGTGCCAGCTCCCGGCAAGGGGGGCTTTTGAACACTGAAGCTTTCTTT.